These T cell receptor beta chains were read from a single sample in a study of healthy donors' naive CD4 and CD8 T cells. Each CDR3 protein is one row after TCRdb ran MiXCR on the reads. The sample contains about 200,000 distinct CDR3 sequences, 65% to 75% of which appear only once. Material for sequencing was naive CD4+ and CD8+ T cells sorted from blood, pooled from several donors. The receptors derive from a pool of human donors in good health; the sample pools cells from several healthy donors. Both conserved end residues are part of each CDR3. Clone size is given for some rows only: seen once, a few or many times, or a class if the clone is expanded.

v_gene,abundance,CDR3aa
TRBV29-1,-,CSVWKNEQFF
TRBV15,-,CATSRDRGVGQPQHF
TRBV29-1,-,CSAGTSNYEQYF
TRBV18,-,CASSPDASSSYEQYF
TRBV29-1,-,CSGGQASNTEAFF
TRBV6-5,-,CASSMTGSTYNEQFF
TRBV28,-,CASMGVTEQFF
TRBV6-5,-,CASSRTSTGNTEAFF
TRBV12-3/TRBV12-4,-,CASSRRGGSNQPQHF
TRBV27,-,CASSARMGGNTIYF
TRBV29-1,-,CSVEDATDLSYEQYF
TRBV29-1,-,CSARTGQRYEQYF
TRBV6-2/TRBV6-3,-,CASSYDGDRVRNTEAFF
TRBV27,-,CASSSYAGSGYTF
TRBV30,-,CAWSVQRVYNEQFF
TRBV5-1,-,CASSLDLYEQYF
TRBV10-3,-,CAIRSDGSFRSANVLTF
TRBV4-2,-,CASSHGLAGGSRELFF
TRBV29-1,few,CSVEKGTAPYEQYF
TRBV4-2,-,CASSQDSWRADTQYF
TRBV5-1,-,CASSNSGGWEQYF
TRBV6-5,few,CASSWDSNQPQHF
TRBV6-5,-,CASATSGGHQETQYF
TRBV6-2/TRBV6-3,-,CASRRHRASGPLFSGANVLTF
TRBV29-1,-,CSAILGGEAFF
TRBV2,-,CASSGQAYSNQPQHF
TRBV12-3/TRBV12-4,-,CASSRRGGDTIYF
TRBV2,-,CASSEDGGGGSQETQYF
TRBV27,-,CASSWRAGGYGYTF
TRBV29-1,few,CSVHPGTAEAFF
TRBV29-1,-,CSVSDGYTF
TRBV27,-,CASSPSTGTDEQYF
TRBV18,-,CASSPPRGDSGANVLTF
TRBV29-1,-,CSVGGASYEQYF
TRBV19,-,CASSRQGGSPLHF
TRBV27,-,CASSLGVGGFGYTF
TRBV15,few,CATSRSNADWGSQETQYF
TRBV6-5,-,CASSYSSGFHEQYF
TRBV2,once,CASSEDGRGHREQYF
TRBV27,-,CASGASSLPNEQFF
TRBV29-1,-,CSVETPGSDRANTEAFF
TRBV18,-,CASSPLVRGSATEAFF
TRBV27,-,CASMSGMGQETQYF
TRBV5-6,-,CASRKGSSGNTIYF
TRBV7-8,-,CASSFDLRQGTDTQYF
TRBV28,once,CASSTSGSMTYEQYF
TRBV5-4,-,CASSSTASSGANVLTF
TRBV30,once,CAWSRGRTEAFF
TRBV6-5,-,CASSGTEQYEQYF
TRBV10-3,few,CAISRGSSYEQYF
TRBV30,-,CAWRDKDAPSTDTQYF
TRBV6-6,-,CASSSIETPNTEAFF
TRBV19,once,CASSIPGLPNYGYTF
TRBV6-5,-,CASSYRAHYEQYF